The following is a T cell receptor (beta chain) sequence with its context. These data come from a study of blood T cell repertoires in COVID-19. The protocol was immunoSEQ multiplex PCR, while the TCRdb copy is restricted to in-frame clones and leaves out a portion. The sample lists 300,000 to 350,000 clones; roughly 87% were seen once. V shed 1 base and J 7 bases; nucleotides not matched to a gene: 14. This CDR3 is 19 amino acids long. Germline assignment: CDR1 MGHRA and CDR2 YSYEKL. The chain couples TRBV4-1 to TRBJ2-4; 12 bases map to TRBD1. Material for sequencing was peripheral blood. This TCR was sampled from a man aged 30 to 45 with COVID-19, enrolled during active disease. The chain's CDR3 is CASSQVGTGGVRAGNIQYF. CDR3 coding DNA: TGCGCCAGCAGCCAAGTCGGGACAGGGGGCGTGAGGGCGGGGAACATTCAGTACTTC.